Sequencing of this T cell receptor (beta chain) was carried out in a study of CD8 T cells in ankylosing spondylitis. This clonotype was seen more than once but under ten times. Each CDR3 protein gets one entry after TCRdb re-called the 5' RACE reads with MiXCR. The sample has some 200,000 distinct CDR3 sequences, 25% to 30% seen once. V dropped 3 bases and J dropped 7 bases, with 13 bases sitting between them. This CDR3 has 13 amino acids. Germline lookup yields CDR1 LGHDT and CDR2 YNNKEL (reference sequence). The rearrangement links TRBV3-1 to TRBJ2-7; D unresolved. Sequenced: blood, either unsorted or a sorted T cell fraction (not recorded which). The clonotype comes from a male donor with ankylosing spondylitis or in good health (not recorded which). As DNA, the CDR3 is TGTGCCAGCAGCCACATGAGCCTCGGGGAGCAGTACTTC. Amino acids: CASSHMSLGEQYF.